These 12 T cell receptor beta chains were all obtained from the same sample, sequenced in a study of PD-L1 blockade in urothelial cancer (TCRdb year 2017). Receptors were amplified or captured by the immunoSEQ multiplex PCR assay. TCRdb took over this immuneACCESS table, retaining in-frame rearrangements with V and J assigned. Such tables are incomplete; in checked studies, under half of the missing clones stem from an unresolved V gene, and the remainder is unexplained. The sample yields fewer than 65,000 clones; about 81% were counted once. The top ten hold over 1.5% of the sample. In light of the paper, this sample's time point label describes: pretreatment peripheral blood. The sample in question was PBMCs, obtained around atezolizumab (anti-PD-L1) treatment. The receptors derive from a man in his 70s with urothelial cancer.

This chain connects TRBV18 to TRBJ2-5; TRBD2 aligns across 15 bases. Germline CDR1 KGHSH, CDR2 LQKENI. The CDR3 has 15 amino acids. The trim removed 3 bases at V and 5 bases at J, leaving 1 base unmatched. CDR3 DNA sequence: TGTGCCAGCTCACCCGGACTAGCGGGAGGGGAGACCCAGTACTTC. Its protein product is CASSPGLAGGETQYF.

The CDR3 DNA reads as TGTGCCAGCAGCCCTACTAGCGGAGGGGGCTACAATGAGCAGTTCTTC. Amino acids: CASSPTSGGGYNEQFF. This chain connects TRBV5-4 to TRBJ2-1; 8 bases are a match to TRBD2. CDR3 length equals 16 residues. CDR1 SGHNT and CDR2 YYREEE come from the germline V gene (reference sequence). The junction had 9 bases not matched to a gene; V was cut back by 4 bases and J by 3 bases.

The chain recombines TRBV11-3 with TRBJ2-7, with unresolved D. Germline loops: CDR1 SGHNT, CDR2 YENEEA. The CDR3 has 13 residues. The V and J ends lost 3 bases and 1 base respectively, with 7 bases between them. The CDR3 coding sequence is TGTGCCAGCAGCTTGGTGCTATCCTACGAGCAGTACTTC. Encoded protein: CASSLVLSYEQYF.

The J gene is TRBJ2-3, the V gene TRBV7-9, with D unresolved. Looked up from germline, CDR1 is SEHNR and CDR2 is FQNEAQ (reference sequence). This CDR3 contains 14 residues. V dropped 1 base and J dropped 4 bases, with 9 bases sitting between them. The CDR3 DNA reads as TGTGCCAGCAGCTTAGTAGTGGGCGCAGATACGCAGTATTTT. Protein product: CASSLVVGADTQYF.

This clone appeared a few times. The chain employs TRBV7-7 and TRBJ1-4, with TRBD1 matching 9 bases. This CDR3 contains 15 residues. V shed 5 bases and J 4 bases; nucleotides not matched to a gene: 5. Germline lookup yields CDR1 SSHAT and CDR2 FNYEAQ (reference sequence). Written as DNA, the CDR3 is TGTGCCAGCAGCCCAGGGACAGGGAGTAATGAAAAACTGTTTTTT. This codes for CASSPGTGSNEKLFF. Together with reference TRBV7-7 and TRBJ1-4, the CDR3 gives the full variable domain: GAGVSQSPRYKVTKRGQDVTLRCDPISSHATLYWYQQALGQGPEFLTYFNYEAQPDKSGLPSDRFSAERPEGSISTLTIQRTEQRDSAMYRCASSPGTGSNEKLFFGSGTQLSVL.

This clone was seen a few times. The gene calls are TRBV5-6 and TRBJ2-2; D possibly corresponds to TRBD1 (6 bases). Looked up from germline, CDR1 is SGHDT and CDR2 is YYEEEE. Deletions cut 4 bases from V and 2 bases from J, with 9 bases between. The CDR3 is made up of 14 amino acids. CDR3 nucleotides: TGTGCCAGCAGCCGGGACATCAACACCGGGGAGCTGTTTTTT. This encodes CASSRDINTGELFF.

The chain has TRBV4-2 and TRBJ2-1; 13 bases fit TRBD2. The V and J ends lost 4 bases and 8 bases, in that order; junction bases with no gene match: 8. The V gene's germline CDR1 is LGHNA and CDR2 YNFKEQ. This CDR3 spans 16 amino acids. CDR3 loop: CASSPQWTSGGYEQFF. The CDR3 nucleotides are TGTGCCAGCAGCCCCCAATGGACTAGCGGGGGTTATGAGCAGTTCTTC.

V gene TRBV25-1 combines with J gene TRBJ1-5, with 10 bases identical to TRBD1. Germline V gives CDR1 MGHDK, CDR2 SYGVNS. The trim removed 1 base at V and 2 bases at J, leaving 2 bases unmatched. CDR3 length equals 16 residues. The CDR3 protein is CASSESGTGGNQPQHF. CDR3 nucleotides: TGTGCCAGCAGTGAATCCGGGACAGGGGGCAATCAGCCCCAGCATTTT. Full variable domain (remainder filled in from reference TRBV25-1 and TRBJ1-5): EADIYQTPRYLVIGTGKKITLECSQTMGHDKMYWYQQDPGMELHLIHYSYGVNSTEKGDLSSESTVSRIRTEHFPLTLESARPSHTSQYLCASSESGTGGNQPQHFGDGTRLSIL.

V is TRBV4-1 and J is TRBJ1-4, with D possibly being TRBD1 (6 bases). This CDR3 has 15 amino acids. The germline V gene has CDR1 MGHRA and CDR2 YSYEKL. With 2 bases removed from V and 10 bases from J, the gap between germline ends came to 17 bases. CDR3: CASSQTILQGGKLFF. CDR3 in DNA: TGCGCCAGCAGCCAAACCATATTACAGGGTGGAAAACTGTTTTTT.

The rearrangement joins TRBV19 to TRBJ2-1; 8 nucleotides align to TRBD2. Germline CDR1 LNHDA, CDR2 SQIVND (reference sequence). V trimming: 5 bases; J trimming: 9 bases; junction bases outside the gene matches: 12. The CDR3 length is 15 residues. The CDR3 is CASSLPLGLDSEQFF. CDR3 DNA: TGTGCCAGTAGTTTACCCCTGGGACTAGATAGTGAGCAGTTCTTC.

This clone was counted only a few times. The rearrangement joins TRBV19 to TRBJ1-1; TRBD1 agrees at 8 bases. Germline V gene sequence: CDR1 LNHDA, CDR2 SQIVND (reference sequence). Losses at the gene ends were 5 bases for V and 10 bases for J; bases not matched to a gene: 9. The CDR3 extends over 13 amino acids. CDR3 sequence: CASSVLTGELAFF. The CDR3 bases are TGTGCCAGTAGTGTGTTGACAGGGGAACTAGCTTTCTTT.

This clone came up a few times. The chain joins TRBV6-1 to TRBJ2-7; D may be TRBD2 (5 bases). The CDR3 sequence is 14 residues long. The germline V gene has CDR1 MNHNS and CDR2 SASEGT. V lost 0 bases and J 3 bases, leaving 9 bases between the germline ends. CDR3 sequence reads: CASSEAGGNYEQYF. The CDR3, as DNA: TGTGCCAGCAGTGAAGCTGGAGGCAACTACGAGCAGTACTTC.